These 15 T cell receptor beta chains were all obtained from the same sample, sequenced in a study of blood T cell repertoires in COVID-19. The method was immunoSEQ multiplex PCR; TCRdb's version includes in-frame clones alone and lacks a portion of them. The sample lists roughly 160,000 clones; 70% to 90% were seen once. Source material: peripheral blood. The receptor set was obtained from a woman older than 75 with COVID-19, enrolled during active disease.

The chain couples TRBV5-6 to TRBJ1-2; 7 positions agree with TRBD1. The ends lost 7 bases at V and 4 bases at J; junction bases unmatched: 4. The germline gives CDR1 SGHDT, CDR2 YYEEEE. The CDR3 contains 12 residues. The CDR3, as DNA: TGTGCCAGCGGGACAGCGCTCTATGGCTACACCTTC. Its translation is CASGTALYGYTF.

This clone has a handful of counts. This chain uses TRBV3-1 (or the pseudogene TRBV3-2) with TRBJ2-1; 10 nucleotides match TRBD2. The CDR3 consists of 17 residues. Germline V gives CDR1 LGHDT, CDR2 YNNKEL (reference sequence). The junction had 9 bases not matched to a gene; V was cut back by 0 bases and J by 7 bases. Here the CDR3 DNA reads TGTGCCAGCAGCCAAGATGCTAGCGGGAGTGGGACTAATGAGCAGTTCTTC. It encodes CASSQDASGSGTNEQFF.

With regard to this clone: Different DNA sequences within this sample yield the same CDR3. V and J are TRBV6-5 and TRBJ1-5; D unclear. V lost 6 bases, J lost 4 bases, and 4 bases lay in between. Germline CDR1 is MNHEY and CDR2 is SVGAGI. The CDR3 runs to 11 residues. CDR3 in amino acids: CASSSNQPQHF. The DNA for the CDR3 is TGTGCCAGCAGCAGTAATCAGCCCCAGCATTTT.

V and J are TRBV5-8 and TRBJ1-2; D perhaps matches TRBD1 (6 bases). The V gene's germline CDR1 is SGHTS and CDR2 YDEGEE. The CDR3 has 15 residues. Between the trimmed V and J ends, which lost 3 bases and 7 bases, there was a span of 19 bases. For the CDR3, the DNA is TGTGCCAGCAGCTCTACAGGGACGAAGGTGACTGGCTACACCTTC. Its translation is CASSSTGTKVTGYTF.

This clone turned up a few times. This rearrangement joins TRBV5-6 to TRBJ2-7; D remains ambiguous. Germline CDR1 SGHDT, CDR2 YYEEEE. The V gene lost 0 bases and the J gene lost 4 bases, with 5 bases spanning the gap. There are 12 residues in the CDR3. Here the CDR3 reads CASSLAVYEQYF. The CDR3 DNA follows: TGTGCCAGCAGCTTGGCCGTATACGAGCAGTACTTC.

This rearrangement joins TRBV5-5 to TRBJ1-4; D is unclear. The germline gives CDR1 SGHKS, CDR2 YYEKEE (reference sequence). V dropped 5 bases and J dropped 0 bases, with 17 bases sitting between them. The CDR3 has 17 residues. The CDR3 DNA follows: TGTGCCAGCAGACGAGACACCAATTCTGCAACTAATGAAAAACTGTTTTTT. As protein: CASRRDTNSATNEKLFF. Variable domain in full (rest from reference TRBV5-5 and TRBJ1-4): DAGVTQSPTHLIKTRGQQVTLRCSPISGHKSVSWYQQVLGQGPQFIFQYYEKEERGRGNFPDRFSARQFPNYSSELNVNALLLGDSALYLCASRRDTNSATNEKLFFGSGTQLSVL.

This sequence joins TRBV7-8 and TRBJ2-7, with TRBD1 identical over 7 bases. Losses at the gene ends were 2 bases for V and 2 bases for J; bases not matched to a gene: 3. Germline assignment: CDR1 SGHVS and CDR2 FQNEAQ. The CDR3 is 14 residues long. This CDR3 reads CASSLSDRAYEQYF. The CDR3 coding sequence is TGTGCCAGCAGCTTATCAGACAGGGCCTACGAGCAGTACTTC.

This rearrangement joins TRBV4-1 to TRBJ2-7, with D maybe TRBD2 (5 bases). Trimming removed 4 bases from V and 2 bases from J, with 15 bases in between. Per germline, CDR1 MGHRA and CDR2 YSYEKL. There are 15 residues in the CDR3. The CDR3 reads CASSPGLEQTYEQYF. CDR3 bases: TGCGCCAGCAGCCCTGGACTGGAGCAGACCTACGAGCAGTACTTC.

The J gene is TRBJ1-1, the V gene TRBV3-1 (or the pseudogene TRBV3-2); 11 nucleotides line up with TRBD1. Germline values: CDR1 LGHDT, CDR2 YNNKEL (reference sequence). J lost 1 base, V lost 6 bases, and 4 bases had no gene match. CDR3 length: 15 amino acids. CDR3 nucleotides: TGTGCCAGCAGGGACAGGGGGCAGGAGAACACTGAAGCTTTCTTT. Encoded protein: CASRDRGQENTEAFF.

V usage is TRBV5-1 and J usage is TRBJ2-6, with D possibly matching TRBD1 (6 bases). The CDR3 sequence is 15 residues long. Per the germline V gene, CDR1 is SGHRS and CDR2 is YFSETQ. Trimming took 0 bases from V and 6 from J, leaving 10 bases between them. For the CDR3, the DNA is TGCGCCAGCAGCTTGGGAGGGGGTGAGGCCAACGTCCTGACTTTC. The encoded protein is CASSLGGGEANVLTF.

V and J are TRBV28 and TRBJ2-7, with a tentative D call TRBD1 (5 bases). V lost 8 bases, J lost 3 bases, and 8 bases lay in between. Per germline, CDR1 MDHEN and CDR2 SYDVKM. The CDR3 length is 11 residues. The DNA for the CDR3 is TGTGCCAGCGGGGCATACTACGAGCAGTACTTC. As protein: CASGAYYEQYF.

V is TRBV7-2 and J is TRBJ2-7, with TRBD1 as a possible D gene (5 bases). This CDR3 spans 12 amino acids. The ends were cut back, 3 bases at V and 9 bases at J, with 12 bases in the middle. The germline V gene has CDR1 SGHTA and CDR2 FQGNSA. CDR3 in amino acids: CASSLTGARQYF. The CDR3 region has the DNA TGTGCCAGCAGCTTGACTGGGGCTCGGCAGTACTTC.

CDR3 protein: CASSLLGAYEQYF. In DNA, the CDR3 is TGTGCCAGCAGTTTACTGGGCGCCTACGAGCAGTACTTC. V gene TRBV12-3 or TRBV12-4 combines with J gene TRBJ2-7; D is uncertain. The ends were cut back, 2 bases at V and 2 bases at J, with 7 bases in the middle. CDR3 size: 13 residues.

This clone was found once. The chain recombines TRBV13 with TRBJ2-4; the D is unclear. Germline V gene data show CDR1 as PRHDT and CDR2 as FYEKMQ (reference sequence). The CDR3 has 14 residues. Trimming shortened V by 0 bases and J by 4 bases, and 7 bases separated the two germline ends. The CDR3 nucleotides are TGTGCCAGCAGCTTAGGAGTGAGTAAAAACATTCAGTACTTC. It yields the protein CASSLGVSKNIQYF.

This clone came up once. The chain employs TRBV3-1 (or the pseudogene TRBV3-2) and TRBJ1-3, with a tentative D call TRBD1 (5 bases). V was trimmed by 3 bases and J by 0 bases, leaving 6 bases between them. The germline V gene has CDR1 LGHDT and CDR2 YNNKEL (reference sequence). The CDR3 spans 14 residues. The CDR3 DNA follows: TGTGCCAGCAGCCAGACAGACTCTGGAAACACCATATATTTT. Translating it yields CASSQTDSGNTIYF.